This section outlines one T cell receptor beta chain sequence together with its context. The antigen is undetermined. This record comes from a study of cytomegalovirus exposure and HLA in healthy donors. Across the whole study: As released early, the data held around 80 million unique TCRs from HLA-typed donors.

Findings of the study overall: A later look showed TCR association rates differing by HLA locus, highest for DRB1 and lowest for HLA-C.

A multiplex PCR was run with 60 Vbeta primers and 13 Jbeta primers. Method: immunoSEQ multiplex PCR; TCRdb's copy keeps in-frame clones and lacks some. This table has roughly 150,000 clones, 64% appearing once. Trimming removed 7 bases at V and 0 bases at J, with 10 bases between. This CDR3 is 14 amino acids long. The V gene's germline CDR1 is MNHNS and CDR2 SASEGT. This TCR was recovered from a woman younger than 45 in good health and CMV-seropositive. Source material: PBMCs. V is TRBV6-1 and J is TRBJ1-3; no definite D call. CDR3 nucleotides: TGTGCCAGCATTCGAGAGAGCTCTGGAAACACCATATATTTT. Translation gives CASIRESSGNTIYF.